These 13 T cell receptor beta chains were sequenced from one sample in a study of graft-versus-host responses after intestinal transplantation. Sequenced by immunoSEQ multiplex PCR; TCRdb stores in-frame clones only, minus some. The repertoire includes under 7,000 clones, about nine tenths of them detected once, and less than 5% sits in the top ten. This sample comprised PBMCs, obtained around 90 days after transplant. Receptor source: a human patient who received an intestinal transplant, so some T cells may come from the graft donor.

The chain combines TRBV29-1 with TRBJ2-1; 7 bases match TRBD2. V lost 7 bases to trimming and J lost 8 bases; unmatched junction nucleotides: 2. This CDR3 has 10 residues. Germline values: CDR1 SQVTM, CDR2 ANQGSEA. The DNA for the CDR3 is TGCAGCGGGGGGGGATATGAGCAGTTCTTC. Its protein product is CSGGGYEQFF.

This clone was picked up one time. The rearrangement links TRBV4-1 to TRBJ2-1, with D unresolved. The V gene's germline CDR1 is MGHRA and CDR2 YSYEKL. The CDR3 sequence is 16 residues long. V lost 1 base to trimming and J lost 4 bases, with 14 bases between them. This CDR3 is CASSQVPPGLYNEQFF. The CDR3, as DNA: TGCGCCAGCAGCCAAGTACCCCCGGGCTTATACAATGAGCAGTTCTTC.

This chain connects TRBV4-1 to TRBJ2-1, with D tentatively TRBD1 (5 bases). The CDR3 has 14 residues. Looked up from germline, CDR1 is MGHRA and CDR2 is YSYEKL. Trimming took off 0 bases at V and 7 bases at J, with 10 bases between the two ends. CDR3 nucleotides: TGCGCCAGCAGCCAAGACCCAGGGCTGAATGAGCAGTTCTTC. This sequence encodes CASSQDPGLNEQFF.

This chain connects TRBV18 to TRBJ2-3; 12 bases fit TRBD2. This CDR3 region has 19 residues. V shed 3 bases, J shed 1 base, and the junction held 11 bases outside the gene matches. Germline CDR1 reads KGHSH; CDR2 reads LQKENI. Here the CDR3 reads CASSPGLAGFTLGTDTQYF. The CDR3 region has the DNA TGTGCCAGCTCACCCGGACTAGCGGGGTTCACTCTAGGCACAGATACGCAGTATTTT.

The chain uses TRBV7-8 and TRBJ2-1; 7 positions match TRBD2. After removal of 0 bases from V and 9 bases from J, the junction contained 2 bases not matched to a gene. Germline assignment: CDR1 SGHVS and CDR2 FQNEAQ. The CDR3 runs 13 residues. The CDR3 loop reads CASSLAGGLEQFF. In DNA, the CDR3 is TGTGCCAGCAGCTTAGCGGGAGGGCTTGAGCAGTTCTTC.

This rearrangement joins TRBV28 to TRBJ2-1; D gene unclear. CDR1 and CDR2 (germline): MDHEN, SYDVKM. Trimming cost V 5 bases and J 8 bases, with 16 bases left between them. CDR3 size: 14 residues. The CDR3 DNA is TGTGCCAGCAGTCCCCAACCCAGTGGTGATGAGCAGTTCTTC. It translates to CASSPQPSGDEQFF.

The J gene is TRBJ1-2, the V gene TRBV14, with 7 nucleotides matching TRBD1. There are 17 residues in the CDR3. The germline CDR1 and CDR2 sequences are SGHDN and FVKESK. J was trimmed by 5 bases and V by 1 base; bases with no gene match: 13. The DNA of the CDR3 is TGTGCCAGCAGCCAAGGAAACGAGGGGGCCCGGCGGTATGGCTACACCTTC. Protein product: CASSQGNEGARRYGYTF.

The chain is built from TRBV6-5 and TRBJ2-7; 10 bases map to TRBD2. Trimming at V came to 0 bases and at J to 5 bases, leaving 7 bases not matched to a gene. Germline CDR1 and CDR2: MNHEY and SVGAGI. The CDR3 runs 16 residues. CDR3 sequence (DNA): TGTGCCAGCAGTTACTCGAAGCGGGGGGGCGTCGACGAGCAGTACTTC. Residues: CASSYSKRGGVDEQYF.

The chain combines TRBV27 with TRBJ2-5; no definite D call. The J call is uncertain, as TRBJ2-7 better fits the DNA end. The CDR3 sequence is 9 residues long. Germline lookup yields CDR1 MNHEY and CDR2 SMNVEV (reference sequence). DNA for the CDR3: TGTGCCAGCACCTACGAGCAGTACTTC. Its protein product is CASTYEQYF.

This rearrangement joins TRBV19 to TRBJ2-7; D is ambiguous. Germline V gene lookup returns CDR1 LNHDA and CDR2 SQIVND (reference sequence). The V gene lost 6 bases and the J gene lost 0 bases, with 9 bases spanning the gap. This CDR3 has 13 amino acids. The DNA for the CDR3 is TGTGCCAGTAGGGGCGGTGGCTCCTACGAGCAGTACTTC. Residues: CASRGGGSYEQYF.

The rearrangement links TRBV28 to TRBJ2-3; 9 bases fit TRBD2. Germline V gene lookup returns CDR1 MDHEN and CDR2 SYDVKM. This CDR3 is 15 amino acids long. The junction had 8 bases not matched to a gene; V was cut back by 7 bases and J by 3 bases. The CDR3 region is CASTKREVVTDTQYF. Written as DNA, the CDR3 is TGTGCCAGCACGAAGCGGGAGGTCGTGACAGATACGCAGTATTTT.

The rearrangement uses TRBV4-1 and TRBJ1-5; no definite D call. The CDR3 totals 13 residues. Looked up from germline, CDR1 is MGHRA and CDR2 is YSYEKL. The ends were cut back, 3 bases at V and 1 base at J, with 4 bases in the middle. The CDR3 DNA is TGCGCCAGCAGCCAGCCCAGCAATCAGCCCCAGCATTTT. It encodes CASSQPSNQPQHF.

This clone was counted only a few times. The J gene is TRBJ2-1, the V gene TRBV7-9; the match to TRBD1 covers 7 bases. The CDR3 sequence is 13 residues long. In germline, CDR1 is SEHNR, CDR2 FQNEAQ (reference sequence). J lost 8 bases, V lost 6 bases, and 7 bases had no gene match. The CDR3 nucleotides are TGTGCCAGCAGGAAGACAGGGATCGATGAGCAGTTCTTC. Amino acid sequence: CASRKTGIDEQFF.